This TCR beta chain was recorded in a study of follicular helper T cells after annual influenza vaccination. Some clones are missing from TCRdb's copy, which holds only in-frame ones; the method was immunoSEQ multiplex PCR. This table holds 8,000 to 13,000 clones, 83% found once. Time point meaning: 2015-2016 season, 7 days after influenza vaccination. No donor had influenza vaccine in the prior 6 months; all lived in the community. This TCR came from an adult who received the influenza vaccine. Sequenced here: CXCR5- memory CD4+ T cells sorted from blood, sampled 7 days after influenza vaccination.

CDR3 sequence reads: CASSLSGLASYNEQFF. The CDR3 DNA reads as TGTGCCAGCAGCTTGTCGGGACTAGCCTCCTACAATGAGCAGTTCTTC. The chain carries TRBV5-8 and TRBJ2-1; 9 positions match TRBD2. The CDR3 has 16 amino acids. Trimming removed 1 base from V and 0 bases from J; junction bases left unmatched: 2. CDR1 SGHTS and CDR2 YDEGEE come from the germline V gene.